The 23 T cell receptor beta chains below were found in one sample sequenced in a study of vaccination and CD4 T cells after COVID-19. An Oncomine TCR Beta short-read assay was used to sequence the DNA from cultured CD4+ T cells. TCRdb analysed the PCR reads with MiXCR anew, one entry per CDR3 protein. The profile covers 15,000 to 20,000 distinct CDR3 sequences, with 45% appearing a single time and roughly a fifth taken by the ten largest. The antigens these receptors bind are not known. Specified treatment: approximately nine-day PBMC culture with coronavirus spike peptide pools or control peptides (ViraFEST assay). Sequencing used CD4+ T cells from blood, cultured in vitro, obtained before SARS-CoV-2 vaccination. These receptors were collected from a human donor who received a COVID-19 vaccine.

This clonotype was seen more than once but under ten times. Written as DNA, the CDR3 is TGTGCCAGCAGCTCTAGATTTGGGACAGGGGGCGACGAGCAGTACTTC. It is translated as CASSSRFGTGGDEQYF. This sequence joins TRBV7-9 and TRBJ2-7; 12 bases are a match to TRBD1. Germline V CDR1 and CDR2: SEHNR, FQNEAQ (reference sequence). The CDR3 loop spans 16 amino acids. The V segment lost 4 bases and the J segment 5 bases; nucleotides outside the gene matches: 9.

This clonotype was seen a few times. This sequence joins TRBV19 and TRBJ2-5; D ambiguous. CDR1 and CDR2 from the germline V gene are LNHDA and SQIVND (reference sequence). With 3 bases removed from V and 2 bases from J, the gap between germline ends came to 7 bases. This CDR3 is 13 amino acids long. CDR3 nucleotides: TGTGCCAGTAGTATTCAGAGACAAGAGACCCAGTACTTC. Translated, it gives CASSIQRQETQYF.

This clonotype came up a few times. This chain uses TRBV5-3 with TRBJ1-2; tentative D call: TRBD1 (6 bases). TRBV5-3 is an ORF; its function is uncertain. V shed 1 base and J shed 6 bases, with 7 bases lying between them. The CDR3 length is 12 residues. CDR3: CARSLRGHGYTF. The DNA of the CDR3 is TGTGCCAGAAGCTTGCGGGGGCATGGCTACACCTTC.

The chain joins TRBV29-1 to TRBJ1-1; D gene ambiguous. Looked up from germline, CDR1 is SQVTM and CDR2 is ANQGSEA. The germline V and J ends were trimmed by 0 bases and 3 bases, with 17 bases remaining between them. The CDR3 is 16 amino acids. DNA of the CDR3: TGCAGCGTTGAAGACCGACCCTGGAAGGACGACACTGAAGCTTTCTTT. This codes for CSVEDRPWKDDTEAFF.

This clonotype came up a few times. The chain is built from TRBV15 and TRBJ2-7; weak D call: TRBD1 (5 bases). There are 14 residues in the CDR3. Germline CDR1 and CDR2: LNHNV and YYDKDF (reference sequence). The ends were cut back, 0 bases at V and 3 bases at J, with 9 bases in the middle. The CDR3 region has the DNA TGTGCCACCAGCAGAGATCGACAGTTCTACGAGCAGTACTTC. Amino acids: CATSRDRQFYEQYF.

V is TRBV5-1 and J is TRBJ2-5; tentatively, D is TRBD2 (6 bases). With 4 bases removed from V and 1 base from J, the gap between germline ends came to 17 bases. Germline loops: CDR1 SGHRS, CDR2 YFSETQ. There are 16 residues in the CDR3. DNA for the CDR3: TGCGCCAGCAGCCCCGGGGGTCACCTCGCCCAAGAGACCCAGTACTTC. Its protein is CASSPGGHLAQETQYF. The full variable domain, rest sourced from reference TRBV5-1 and TRBJ2-5, is KAGVTQTPRYLIKTRGQQVTLSCSPISGHRSVSWYQQTPGQGLQFLFEYFSETQRNKGNFPGRFSGRQFSNSRSEMNVSTLELGDSALYLCASSPGGHLAQETQYFGPGTRLLVL.

The chain carries TRBV20-1 and TRBJ2-1; TRBD2 matches at 12 bases. V lost 3 bases and J lost 4; bases outside the gene matches: 10. The CDR3 totals 17 residues. Germline CDR1 DFQATT, CDR2 SNEGSKA (reference sequence). CDR3 sequence reads: CSARTQPSGGAYNEQFF. For the CDR3, the DNA is TGCAGTGCTAGGACCCAACCTAGCGGGGGGGCATACAATGAGCAGTTCTTC.

The genes are TRBV7-2 and TRBJ2-6; 7 bases are a match to TRBD2. Germline V gene data show CDR1 as SGHTA and CDR2 as FQGNSA. J gave up 4 bases and V 5 bases, and 11 bases lay outside the gene matches. The CDR3 sequence is 17 residues long. In DNA, the CDR3 is TGTGCCAGCAGCCTTAGCGGGTCCCTGGGAGGGGCCAACGTCCTGACTTTC. This translates into CASSLSGSLGGANVLTF.

This clonotype was seen a few times. The chain combines TRBV6-1 with TRBJ2-3; TRBD1 matches at 8 bases. The CDR3 covers 16 residues. Trimming took 8 bases from V and 1 from J; bases not matched to a gene: 11. Germline V CDR1 and CDR2: MNHNS, SASEGT. The CDR3 DNA reads as TGTGCCAGCCGACCCGACAGGGGATGGGGCACAGATACGCAGTATTTT. Its translation is CASRPDRGWGTDTQYF.

V gene TRBV10-3 combines with J gene TRBJ2-3, with a tentative D call TRBD1 (5 bases). V shed 8 bases and J shed 5 bases, with 17 bases lying between them. The germline V gene has CDR1 ENHRY and CDR2 SYGVKD. The CDR3 covers 14 residues. CDR3 residues: CAIQLGLSKDTQYF. The CDR3 DNA follows: TGTGCCATCCAGCTGGGGCTCTCAAAAGATACGCAGTATTTT.

The chain has TRBV30 and TRBJ1-4; 7 bases are a match to TRBD1. Germline assignment: CDR1 GTSNPN and CDR2 SVGIG (reference sequence). This CDR3 is 13 amino acids long. Trimming took 4 bases from V and 8 from J; bases not matched to a gene: 7. CDR3 DNA: TGTGCCTGGACCGACAGGGCGCAGGAAAAACTGTTTTTT. It is translated as CAWTDRAQEKLFF.

V and J are TRBV30 and TRBJ2-5, with D possibly matching TRBD2 (6 bases). Trimming removed 1 base from V and 4 bases from J, with 16 bases in between. CDR3 length: 15 residues. Germline CDR1 GTSNPN, CDR2 SVGIG (reference sequence). The chain's CDR3 is CAWSGRGWDGETQYF. CDR3 nucleotides: TGTGCCTGGAGTGGGCGGGGCTGGGATGGAGAGACCCAGTACTTC.

In nucleotides, the CDR3 is TGCAGTGCTAGTATCGGGCAGCTTCAGCCCCAGCATTTT. Translation gives CSASIGQLQPQHF. The chain links TRBV20-1 to TRBJ1-5; no reliable D call. Trimming pared 3 bases from V and 6 bases from J, leaving 12 bases between. The CDR3 covers 13 residues. Per the germline V gene, CDR1 is DFQATT and CDR2 is SNEGSKA (reference sequence).

This clonotype qualifies as medium-sized. The J gene is TRBJ1-5, the V gene TRBV25-1; possibly TRBD1 for D (6 bases). The CDR3 length is 16 residues. The V end lost 6 bases, the J end lost 0 bases, and 15 bases lay between the germline ends. The germline V gene encodes CDR1 MGHDK and CDR2 SYGVNS. CDR3 region: CASRAQGFLSNQPQHF. The CDR3 DNA reads TGTGCCAGCAGGGCTCAGGGGTTTCTTAGCAATCAGCCCCAGCATTTT.

This clonotype occurred a few times. CDR3 amino acids: CASSQGGSQPQHF. The CDR3 DNA sequence: TGTGCCAGTAGCCAAGGGGGCTCTCAGCCCCAGCATTTT. The genes are TRBV19 and TRBJ1-5; 7 bases line up with TRBD1. The CDR3 runs 13 residues. The V segment lost 6 bases and the J segment 6 bases; nucleotides outside the gene matches: 5. Germline CDR1 is LNHDA and CDR2 is SQIVND (reference sequence).

This clonotype was counted between two and nine times. This sequence joins TRBV6-1 and TRBJ2-6; D unclear. Germline assignment: CDR1 MNHNS and CDR2 SASEGT. V was clipped by 3 bases and J by 0 bases, with 12 bases between them. The CDR3 length is 17 residues. The CDR3 nucleotides are TGTGCCAGCAGTGAGGCAGCCGGTAGCTCTGGGGCCAACGTCCTGACTTTC. The encoded protein is CASSEAAGSSGANVLTF.

This rearrangement joins TRBV7-8 to TRBJ1-1, with 10 bases identical to TRBD1. This CDR3 is built from 16 residues. Germline V gene lookup returns CDR1 SGHVS and CDR2 FQNEAQ. V shed 0 bases and J 3 bases; nucleotides not matched to a gene: 4. The chain's CDR3 is CASSLARTGGDTEAFF. CDR3 nucleotide sequence: TGTGCCAGCAGCTTAGCGCGGACAGGGGGGGACACTGAAGCTTTCTTT.

This chain joins TRBV5-4 and TRBJ2-7; no reliable D call. The ends were cut back, 0 bases at V and 2 bases at J, with 12 bases in the middle. The CDR3 consists of 15 residues. Germline CDR1 SGHNT, CDR2 YYREEE (reference sequence). The CDR3 DNA follows: TGTGCCAGCAGCTTGGACCCCCGGGCCGCCTACGAGCAGTACTTC. It codes for CASSLDPRAAYEQYF. The full variable domain, completed using reference TRBV5-4 and TRBJ2-7, is ETGVTQSPTHLIKTRGQQVTLRCSSQSGHNTVSWYQQALGQGPQFIFQYYREEENGRGNFPPRFSGLQFPNYSSELNVNALELDDSALYLCASSLDPRAAYEQYFGPGTRLTVT.

This clonotype came up a few times. The V gene is TRBV2, the J gene TRBJ2-7; possible D gene TRBD1, 6 bases. Germline V gene sequence: CDR1 SNHLY, CDR2 FYNNEI. The CDR3 consists of 11 residues. Trimming pared 7 bases from V and 11 bases from J, leaving 15 bases between. CDR3 amino acids: CASKGQAIEYF. The DNA of the CDR3 is TGTGCCAGCAAGGGACAAGCAATAGAGTACTTC.

This chain uses TRBV20-1 with TRBJ2-5, with 10 positions matching TRBD2. The CDR3 loop spans 19 amino acids. V shed 4 bases, J shed 0 bases, and the junction held 17 bases outside the gene matches. Germline V lookup: CDR1 DFQATT, CDR2 SNEGSKA (reference sequence). The CDR3 reads CSATEISLAGDLDQETQYF. CDR3 DNA: TGCAGTGCTACCGAAATCTCCCTAGCGGGGGACCTAGACCAAGAGACCCAGTACTTC.

The chain recombines TRBV7-8 with TRBJ2-7; D assignment may be TRBD1 or TRBD2 (5 bases each). Trimming stripped 6 bases from V and 2 bases from J, with 17 bases between. The CDR3 is made up of 15 amino acids. Germline V gene data show CDR1 as SGHVS and CDR2 as FQNEAQ. CDR3 sequence: CASSHTGTGTYEQYF. In DNA, the CDR3 is TGTGCCAGCAGTCATACCGGGACCGGGACCTACGAGCAGTACTTC.

The chain joins TRBV5-1 to TRBJ1-6, with a possible D match to TRBD1 (6 bases). Germline assignment: CDR1 SGHRS and CDR2 YFSETQ. This CDR3 contains 16 residues. The ends were cut back, 2 bases at V and 7 bases at J, with 16 bases in the middle. The CDR3 loop reads CASSLNPGHTNSPLHF. The CDR3 DNA follows: TGCGCCAGCAGCTTAAATCCGGGACATACAAATTCACCCCTCCACTTT. Filled out from reference TRBV5-1 and TRBJ1-6, the complete variable domain reads KAGVTQTPRYLIKTRGQQVTLSCSPISGHRSVSWYQQTPGQGLQFLFEYFSETQRNKGNFPGRFSGRQFSNSRSEMNVSTLELGDSALYLCASSLNPGHTNSPLHFGNGTRLTVT.

The chain is built from TRBV5-1 and TRBJ1-2; 8 nucleotides align to TRBD1. Trimming cost V 4 bases and J 0 bases; bases outside gene matches: 5. This CDR3 is 15 amino acids long. Germline V lookup: CDR1 SGHRS, CDR2 YFSETQ. The CDR3 loop is CASSRPGGANYGYTF. The CDR3 nucleotides are TGCGCCAGCAGCAGACCAGGGGGCGCTAACTATGGCTACACCTTC.